This TCR beta chain was sequenced for a study of blood T cells in healthy people across ages. Study-wide results and caveats: CMV status of donors was unknown, possibly confounding expanded clonotype changes.

Alongside a J-beta primer mix, a sample-barcoded 5' primer served in a second PCR lasting roughly 6 to 12 cycles. TCRdb processed the 5' RACE reads anew with MiXCR; each CDR3 protein has one entry. Seen here are approximately 850,000 distinct CDR3 sequences, under 45% observed once, and the top ten hold approximately 20%. A note on this clonotype: Its antigen is not identified.

V was shortened by 0 bases and J by 3 bases, with 16 bases between the two germline ends. CDR3 length: 17 amino acids. The germline gives CDR1 SGHKS, CDR2 YYEKEE (reference sequence). Sequenced sample: blood. The chain has TRBV5-5 and TRBJ2-1; D not certain. This receptor was taken from a man between 60 and 75 years old in good health. CDR3: CASSLGKGNPIYNEQFF. DNA of the CDR3: TGTGCCAGCAGCTTGGGGAAAGGAAATCCCATCTACAATGAGCAGTTCTTC.